These 3 T cell receptor beta chains were sequenced from one sample in a study of read filtering for tumor transcriptome and immune sequencing (dated by TCRdb to the early 2020s). The data were produced on an Illumina HiSeq 4000. Starting from 400 ng RNA, TCR libraries were constructed with the Immunoverse kit using molecular barcoded adaptors that cover the alpha/delta and beta/gamma chains. TCRdb took the public reads, trimmed them with fastp at Q25, ran MiXCR for clone calling and kept in-frame beta chains. Rows with one shared CDR3 protein collapse into an entry with the most common genes and DNA. Across this sample there are about 35,000 distinct CDR3 sequences, with about 13% seen only once. The ten largest clonotypes hold around 7.3% of the sample. What was sequenced was a population of CD138-negative cells sorted from bone marrow. Reading the label with the study, this specimen's cell subset or site is: bone marrow mononuclear cells depleted of CD138+ plasma/myeloma cells by negative magnetic selection. These receptors all stem from a donor aged 40 or older with multiple myeloma.

As regards this clonotype: This may come from a read error, since a much larger clone is one base off. V usage is TRBV12-3 or TRBV12-4 and J usage is TRBJ2-7, with 8 positions matching TRBD2. V lost 6 bases, J lost 2 bases, and 9 bases stayed unmatched. CDR3 length: 15 amino acids. The CDR3 coding sequence is TGTGCCAGCAGGTTGGGGTTAGCGGGACCCTACGAGCAGTACTTC. Translation: CASRLGLAGPYEQYF.

This clonotype was detected ten times or more. This chain connects TRBV7-2 to TRBJ2-2; D is unresolved. Between the trimmed V and J ends, which lost 1 base and 2 bases, there was a span of 14 bases. The length of the CDR3 is 17 residues. Germline assignment: CDR1 SGHTA and CDR2 FQGNSA. The CDR3 here is CASSLVAADFNTGELFF. CDR3 nucleotide sequence: TGTGCCAGCAGCTTAGTCGCGGCAGATTTTAACACCGGGGAGCTGTTTTTT.

This clonotype was observed many times. V gene TRBV13 combines with J gene TRBJ2-1; 9 bases match TRBD2. With V trimmed by 0 bases and J by 12 bases, 15 bases remained unmatched. This CDR3 comprises 17 residues. Germline CDR1 and CDR2: PRHDT and FYEKMQ (reference sequence). The DNA for the CDR3 is TGTGCCAGCAGCTTAGGGTCGGCCGTGGCTAGCGGGAAATGGCAGTTCTTC. Encoded protein: CASSLGSAVASGKWQFF.